This T cell receptor beta chain was captured by sequencing in a study of cytomegalovirus exposure and HLA in healthy donors. Looking at the study overall: Approximately 85 million unique TCRs from HLA-typed donors were held in an early release of data. Broader study findings: Immune exposure was documented only through CMV serostatus. The authors assumed roughly uniform sequencing depth across donors for presence/absence analyses. Productive rates of about 87% or about 30% were seen for most TCR beta V segments in an earlier analysis.

This PCR relied on a set of 60 Vbeta primers and 13 Jbeta primers. The protocol was immunoSEQ multiplex PCR, while the TCRdb copy is restricted to in-frame clones and leaves out a portion. This table holds about 160,000 clones, 84% found once. The CDR3 length is 17 residues. Trimming stripped 0 bases from V and 7 bases from J, with 18 bases between. Germline CDR1 reads LGHNA; CDR2 reads YSLEER. Turning to this clone: The antigen is unknown.

Material: PBMCs. The rearrangement links TRBV4-3 to TRBJ2-2, with D possibly being TRBD2 (5 bases). The origin of this receptor is a man in his thirties or forties in good health and CMV-seronegative. The CDR3 nucleotides read TGCGCCAGCAGCCAAGATCCTGATAGCGTCTTTGTCGGGGAGCTGTTTTTT. Residues: CASSQDPDSVFVGELFF.